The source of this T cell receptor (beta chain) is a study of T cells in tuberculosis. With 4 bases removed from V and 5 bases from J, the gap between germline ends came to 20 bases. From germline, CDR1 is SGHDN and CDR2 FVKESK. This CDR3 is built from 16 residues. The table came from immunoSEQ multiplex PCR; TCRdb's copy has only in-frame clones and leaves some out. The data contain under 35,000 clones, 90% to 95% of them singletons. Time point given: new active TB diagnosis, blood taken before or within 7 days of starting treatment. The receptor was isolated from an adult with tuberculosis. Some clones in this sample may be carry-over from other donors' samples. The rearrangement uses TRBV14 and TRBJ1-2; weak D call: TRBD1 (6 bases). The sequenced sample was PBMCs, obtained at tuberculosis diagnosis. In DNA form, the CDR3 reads TGTGCCAGCAGCCTATCGAAGACAGGCGGGGGGTATGGCTACACCTTC. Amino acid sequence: CASSLSKTGGGYGYTF. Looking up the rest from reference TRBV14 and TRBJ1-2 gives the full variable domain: EAGVTQFPSHSVIEKGQTVTLRCDPISGHDNLYWYRRVMGKEIKFLLHFVKESKQDESGMPNNRFLAERTGGTYSTLKVQPAELEDSGVYFCASSLSKTGGGYGYTFGSGTRLTVV.